This T cell receptor beta chain was recovered during a study of beta chain features in type 1 diabetes. Study-wide results and limits: Insertions at VDJ junctions were less frequent in type 1 diabetes patients. These patients also deleted more nucleotides at the same junctions. TCRB CDR3s from Type 1 diabetes patients were moderately but significantly shorter in all four CD4+ subsets.

Reverse transcription of all isolated RNA meant that expressed TCRB transcripts were sequenced. Method: immunoSEQ multiplex PCR; TCRdb's copy keeps in-frame clones and lacks some. The data contain under 850,000 clones, about an eighth of them singletons. This clone was observed a few times. Its antigen remains unidentified. The receptor's source is a man younger than 30 with type 1 diabetes. Sequenced input: naive CD4+ T cells from blood.

The CDR3 protein is CASSPKRSGQVSYEQYF. For the CDR3, the DNA is TGCGCCAGCAGCCCCAAGAGGAGCGGACAGGTCTCCTACGAGCAGTACTTC. The rearrangement links TRBV4-1 to TRBJ2-7; 7 positions agree with TRBD1. The J segment lost 0 bases and the V segment lost 4 bases, leaving 12 bases of the junction unmatched. Germline values: CDR1 MGHRA, CDR2 YSYEKL. The CDR3 is 17 residues long.